The 2 T cell receptor beta chains listed next were all sequenced from one sample in a study of early T cells in non-severe SARS-CoV-2 infection. From the 5' RACE reads, TCRdb called clonotypes with MiXCR, one entry per CDR3 protein. The repertoire has 45,000 to 55,000 distinct CDR3 sequences, 6.5% of them found once; the top ten carry roughly 2.8%. This specimen was whole blood, taken at baseline. Source of these receptors: an adult who was a healthcare worker with PCR-confirmed SARS-CoV-2 infection or an uninfected control (not recorded which).

The chain is built from TRBV12-3 or TRBV12-4 and TRBJ1-5; D remains ambiguous. V lost 3 bases to trimming and J lost 7 bases, with 10 bases between them. The CDR3 contains 13 residues. The chain's CDR3 is CASSLEDWQPQHF. CDR3 nucleotide sequence: TGTGCCAGCAGTTTGGAGGATTGGCAGCCCCAGCATTTT.

This clonotype appeared many times. This rearrangement joins TRBV15 to TRBJ2-3, with 12 bases that match TRBD2. J lost 1 base, V lost 4 bases, and 6 bases had no gene match. The length of the CDR3 is 17 residues. Per germline, CDR1 LNHNV and CDR2 YYDKDF (reference sequence). The CDR3 DNA sequence: TGTGCCACCAGCACCCCCCGACTAGCGGGGGGCACAGATACGCAGTATTTT. It translates to CATSTPRLAGGTDTQYF.